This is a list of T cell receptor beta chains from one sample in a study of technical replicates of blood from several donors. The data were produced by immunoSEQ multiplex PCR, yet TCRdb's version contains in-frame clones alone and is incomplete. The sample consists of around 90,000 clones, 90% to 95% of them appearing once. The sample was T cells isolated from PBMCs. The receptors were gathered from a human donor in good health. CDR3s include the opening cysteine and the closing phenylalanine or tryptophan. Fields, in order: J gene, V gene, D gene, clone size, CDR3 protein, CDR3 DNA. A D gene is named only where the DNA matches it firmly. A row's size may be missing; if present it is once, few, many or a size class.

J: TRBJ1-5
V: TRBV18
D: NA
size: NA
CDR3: CASSPDRSALNQPQHF
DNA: TGTGCCAGCTCACCCGACAGGTCGGCCCTCAATCAGCCCCAGCATTTT

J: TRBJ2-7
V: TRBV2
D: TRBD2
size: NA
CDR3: CASSPIPGGYEQYF
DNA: TGTGCCAGCAGCCCGATCCCGGGGGGCTACGAGCAGTACTTC

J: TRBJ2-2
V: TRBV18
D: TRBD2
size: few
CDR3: CASSPYGTSTNTGELFF
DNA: TGTGCCAGCTCACCTTACGGGACTAGCACGAACACCGGGGAGCTGTTTTTT

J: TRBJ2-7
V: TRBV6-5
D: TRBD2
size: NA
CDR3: CASSPGTRRSEQYF
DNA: TGTGCCAGCAGTCCCGGGACTAGGCGGTCCGAGCAGTACTTC

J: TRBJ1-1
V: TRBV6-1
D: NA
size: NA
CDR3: CASSDRGLMNTEAFF
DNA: TGTGCCAGCAGTGACAGGGGCCTTATGAACACTGAAGCTTTCTTT

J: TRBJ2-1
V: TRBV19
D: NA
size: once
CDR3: CASSTSRAGEQFF
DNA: TGTGCCAGTAGTACATCAAGAGCAGGGGAGCAGTTCTTC

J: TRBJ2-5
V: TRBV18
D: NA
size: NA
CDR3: CASSNKISRWQGWETQYF
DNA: TGTGCCAGCTCAAACAAAATATCCCGTTGGCAGGGGTGGGAGACCCAGTACTTC

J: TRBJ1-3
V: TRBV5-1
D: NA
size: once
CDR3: CASSLEEGFSGNTIYF
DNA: TGCGCCAGCAGCTTGGAAGAGGGCTTCTCTGGAAACACCATATATTTT

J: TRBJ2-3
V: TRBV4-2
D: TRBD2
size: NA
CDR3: CASSLMTSGGDDTQYF
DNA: TGTGCCAGCAGCCTTATGACTAGCGGGGGGGACGATACGCAGTATTTT

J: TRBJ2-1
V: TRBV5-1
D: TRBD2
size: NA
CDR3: CASSLGGLAGGYSGEQFF
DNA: TGCGCCAGCAGCTTGGGGGGGCTAGCGGGGGGCTACAGTGGTGAGCAGTTCTTC

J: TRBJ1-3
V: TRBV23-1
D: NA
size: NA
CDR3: CASSQRDTSSGNTIYF
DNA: TGCGCCAGCAGTCAAAGGGACACGAGCTCTGGAAACACCATATATTTT

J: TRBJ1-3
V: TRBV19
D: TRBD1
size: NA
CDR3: CASSVKTGPGNTIYF
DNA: TGTGCCAGTAGTGTAAAGACAGGGCCTGGAAACACCATATATTTT

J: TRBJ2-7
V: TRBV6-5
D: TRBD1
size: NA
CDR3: CASKETGLIYEQYF
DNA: TGTGCCAGCAAGGAGACAGGGTTAATCTACGAGCAGTACTTC

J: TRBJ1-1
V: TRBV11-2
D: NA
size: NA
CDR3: CASSLVSDTEAFF
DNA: TGTGCCAGCAGCTTAGTGTCGGACACTGAAGCTTTCTTT

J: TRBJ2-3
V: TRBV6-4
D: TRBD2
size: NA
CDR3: CASSDEAGAPDTQYF
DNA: TGTGCCAGCAGTGACGAAGCGGGGGCTCCAGATACGCAGTATTTT

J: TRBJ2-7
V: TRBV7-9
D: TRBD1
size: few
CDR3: CASSYAGTESYEQYF
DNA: TGTGCCAGCAGCTACGCCGGGACAGAGAGCTACGAGCAGTACTTC

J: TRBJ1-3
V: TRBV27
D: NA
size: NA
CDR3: CASSRGIGNTIYF
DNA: TGTGCCAGCAGTCGCGGAATAGGAAACACCATATATTTT

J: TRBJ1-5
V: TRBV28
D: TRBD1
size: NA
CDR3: CAGRTGNNQPQHF
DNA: TGTGCCGGAAGGACAGGGAACAATCAGCCCCAGCATTTT

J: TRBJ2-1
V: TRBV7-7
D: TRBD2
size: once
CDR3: CASSLGPSGSNEQFF
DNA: TGTGCCAGCAGCTTAGGGCCTAGCGGGAGTAATGAGCAGTTCTTC

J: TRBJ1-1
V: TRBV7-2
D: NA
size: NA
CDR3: CASSSQGPNTEAFF
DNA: TGTGCCAGCAGCTCTCAGGGGCCGAACACTGAAGCTTTCTTT

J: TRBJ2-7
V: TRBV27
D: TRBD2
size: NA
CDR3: CASKPLRDGRHYEQYF
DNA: TGTGCCAGCAAACCCCTAAGGGACGGGAGGCACTACGAGCAGTACTTC

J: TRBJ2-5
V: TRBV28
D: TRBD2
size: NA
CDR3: CASSGTLGLAGVGETQYF
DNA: TGTGCCAGCAGCGGCACCTTGGGACTAGCGGGAGTAGGAGAGACCCAGTACTTC

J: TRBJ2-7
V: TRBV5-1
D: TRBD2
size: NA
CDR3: CASSPAGGPLEQYF
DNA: TGCGCCAGCAGCCCAGCGGGAGGGCCCCTCGAGCAGTACTTC

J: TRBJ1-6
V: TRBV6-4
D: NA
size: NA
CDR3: CASSQQIYSPLHF
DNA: TGTGCCAGCAGCCAACAGATTTATTCACCCCTCCACTTT

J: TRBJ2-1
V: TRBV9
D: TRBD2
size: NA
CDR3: CASSQTGGGGDEQFF
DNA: TGTGCCAGCAGCCAAACCGGCGGGGGAGGCGATGAGCAGTTCTTC

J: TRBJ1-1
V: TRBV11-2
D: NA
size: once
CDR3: CASRIGGAEAFF
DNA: TGTGCCAGCAGGATCGGGGGGGCTGAAGCTTTCTTT

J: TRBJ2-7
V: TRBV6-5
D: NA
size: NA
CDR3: CASTGGRGSYEQYF
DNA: TGTGCCAGCACTGGCGGCAGGGGATCCTACGAGCAGTACTTC

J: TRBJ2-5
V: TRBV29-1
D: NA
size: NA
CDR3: CSVAPRLLETQYF
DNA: TGCAGCGTTGCGCCGCGGCTTTTAGAGACCCAGTACTTC

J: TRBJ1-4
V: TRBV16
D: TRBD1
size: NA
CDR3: CASSRRGQGPQKLFF
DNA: TGTGCCAGCAGCCGCCGGGGACAGGGACCTCAAAAACTGTTTTTT

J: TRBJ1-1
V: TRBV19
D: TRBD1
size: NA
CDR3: CASSRDRRRMNTEAFF
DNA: TGTGCCAGTAGCCGGGACAGACGCCGGATGAACACTGAAGCTTTCTTT

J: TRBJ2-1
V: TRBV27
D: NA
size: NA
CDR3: CASSLGPLPNEQFF
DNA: TGTGCCAGCAGTTTAGGGCCTCTTCCCAATGAGCAGTTCTTC

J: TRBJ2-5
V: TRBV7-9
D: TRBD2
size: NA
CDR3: CASGGSGGGETQYF
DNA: TGTGCCTCTGGGGGAAGCGGGGGAGGAGAGACCCAGTACTTC

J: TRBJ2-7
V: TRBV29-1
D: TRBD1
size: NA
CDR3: CSVAPGQGYEQYF
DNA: TGCAGCGTCGCACCGGGACAGGGTTACGAGCAGTACTTC

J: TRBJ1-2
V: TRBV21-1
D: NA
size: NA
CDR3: CASSRLRTGYGYTF
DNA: TGTGCCAGCAGCAGATTACGGACAGGCTATGGCTACACCTTC

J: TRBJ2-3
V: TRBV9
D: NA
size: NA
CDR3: CASSGARDTQYF
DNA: TGTGCCAGCAGCGGAGCTCGCGATACGCAGTATTTT

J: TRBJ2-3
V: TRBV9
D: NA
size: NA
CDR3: CASSVTISADTQYF
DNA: TGTGCCAGCAGCGTGACTATTTCCGCAGATACGCAGTATTTT

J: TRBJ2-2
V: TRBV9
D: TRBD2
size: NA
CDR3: CASSRTSGNTGELFF
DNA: TGTGCCAGCAGCCGTACTAGCGGGAACACCGGGGAGCTGTTTTTT

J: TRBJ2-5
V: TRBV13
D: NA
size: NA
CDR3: CASSMRAGRLQETQYF
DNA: TGTGCCAGCAGCATGAGGGCCGGTCGACTCCAAGAGACCCAGTACTTC

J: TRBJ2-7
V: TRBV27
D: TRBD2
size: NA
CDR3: CASSLSSGRVAYEQYF
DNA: TGTGCCAGCAGTTTATCTAGCGGGAGGGTAGCCTACGAGCAGTACTTC

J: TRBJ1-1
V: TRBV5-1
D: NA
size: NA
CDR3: CASSSGSNTEAFF
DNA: TGCGCCAGCAGCTCGGGGTCCAACACTGAAGCTTTCTTT

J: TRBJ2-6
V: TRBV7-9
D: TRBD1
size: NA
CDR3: CASSLGDRNSGANVLTF
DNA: TGTGCCAGCAGCTTAGGGGACAGGAACTCTGGGGCCAACGTCCTGACTTTC

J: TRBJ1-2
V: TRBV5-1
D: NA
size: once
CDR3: CASSLRGCCGYTF
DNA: TGCGCCAGCAGCTTAAGAGGGTGCTGCGGCTACACCTTC

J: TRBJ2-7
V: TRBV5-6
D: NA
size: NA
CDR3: CASSFPGPSSYEQYF
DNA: TGTGCCAGCAGCTTCCCCGGTCCGAGCTCCTACGAGCAGTACTTC

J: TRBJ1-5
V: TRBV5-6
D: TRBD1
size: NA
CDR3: CASSAGTGVYQPQHF
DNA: TGTGCCAGCAGCGCCGGGACAGGGGTGTATCAGCCCCAGCATTTT

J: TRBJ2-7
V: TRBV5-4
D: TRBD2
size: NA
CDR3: CASSLDLREEFYEQYF
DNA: TGTGCCAGCAGCTTGGATCTGCGGGAGGAATTCTACGAGCAGTACTTC

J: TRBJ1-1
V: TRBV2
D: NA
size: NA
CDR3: CASSRALSGTEAFF
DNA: TGTGCCAGCAGTCGGGCCCTATCGGGGACTGAAGCTTTCTTT

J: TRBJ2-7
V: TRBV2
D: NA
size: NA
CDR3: CASSQAPRGPTYEQYF
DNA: TGTGCCAGCAGCCAAGCCCCCAGGGGCCCCACCTACGAGCAGTACTTC

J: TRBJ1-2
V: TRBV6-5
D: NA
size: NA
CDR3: CASSITGEPGGYTF
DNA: TGTGCCAGCAGTATCACAGGAGAGCCGGGCGGCTACACCTTC